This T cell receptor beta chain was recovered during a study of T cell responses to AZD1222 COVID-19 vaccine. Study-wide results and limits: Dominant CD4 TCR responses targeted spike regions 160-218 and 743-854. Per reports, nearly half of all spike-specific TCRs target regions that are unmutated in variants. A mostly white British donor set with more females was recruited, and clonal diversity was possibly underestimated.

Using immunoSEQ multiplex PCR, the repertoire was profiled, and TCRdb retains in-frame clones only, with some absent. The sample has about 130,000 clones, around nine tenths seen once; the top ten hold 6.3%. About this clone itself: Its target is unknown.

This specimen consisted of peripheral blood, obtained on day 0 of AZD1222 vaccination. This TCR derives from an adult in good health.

Here the CDR3 DNA reads TGTGCCAGCTTCCAGGGGTACACCGGGGAGCTGTTTTTT. This translates into CASFQGYTGELFF. The V gene is TRBV5-8, the J gene TRBJ2-2; weak D call: TRBD1 (6 bases). The V and J ends lost 7 bases and 3 bases respectively, with 10 bases between them. Germline V CDR1 and CDR2: SGHTS, YDEGEE. The CDR3 extends over 13 amino acids. The entire variable domain, with the rest obtained from reference TRBV5-8 and TRBJ2-2, is as follows: EAGVTQSPTHLIKTRGQQATLRCSPISGHTSVYWYQQALGLGLQFLLWYDEGEERNRGNFPPRFSGRQFPNYSSELNVNALELEDSALYLCASFQGYTGELFFGEGSRLTVL.